This T cell receptor beta chain is drawn from a study of response to subunit inactivated influenza vaccine. This CDR3 contains 15 residues. Per the germline V gene, CDR1 is ENHRY and CDR2 is SYGVKD. With 4 bases removed from V and 5 bases from J, the gap between germline ends came to 17 bases. There are a few counts of this clonotype. From the RT-PCR reads, TCRdb called clonotypes with MiXCR, one entry per CDR3 protein. The sample has roughly 710,000 distinct CDR3 sequences; approximately 15% are singletons. The sequences come from PBMCs from blood, collected 14 to 15 days before vaccination. The genes are TRBV10-3 and TRBJ2-5, with a weak D call TRBD1 (8 bases). The source of this sequence is a man over 45 who received an inactivated influenza vaccine. The chain's CDR3 is CAISAGQVGGETQYF. CDR3 DNA sequence: TGTGCCATCAGTGCGGGACAGGTGGGGGGGGAGACCCAGTACTTC.